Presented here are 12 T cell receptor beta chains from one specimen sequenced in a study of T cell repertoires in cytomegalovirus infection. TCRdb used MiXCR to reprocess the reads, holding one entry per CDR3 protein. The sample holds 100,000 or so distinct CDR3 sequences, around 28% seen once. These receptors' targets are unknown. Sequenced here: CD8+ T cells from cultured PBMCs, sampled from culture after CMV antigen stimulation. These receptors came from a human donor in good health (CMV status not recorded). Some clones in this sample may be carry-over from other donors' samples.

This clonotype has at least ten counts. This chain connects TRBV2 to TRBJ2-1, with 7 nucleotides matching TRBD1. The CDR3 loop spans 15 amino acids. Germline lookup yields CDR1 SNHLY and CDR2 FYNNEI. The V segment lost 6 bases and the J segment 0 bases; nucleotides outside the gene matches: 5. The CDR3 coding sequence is TGTGCCAGCAGGCCGGGACAGAGCTCCTACAATGAGCAGTTCTTC. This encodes CASRPGQSSYNEQFF.

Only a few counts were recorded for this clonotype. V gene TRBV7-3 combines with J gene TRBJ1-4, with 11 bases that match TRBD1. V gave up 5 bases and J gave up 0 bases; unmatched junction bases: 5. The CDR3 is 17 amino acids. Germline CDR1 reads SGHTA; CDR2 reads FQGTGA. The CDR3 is CASSPGGQGATNEKLFF. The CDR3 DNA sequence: TGTGCCAGCAGCCCCGGGGGACAGGGGGCAACTAATGAAAAACTGTTTTTT.

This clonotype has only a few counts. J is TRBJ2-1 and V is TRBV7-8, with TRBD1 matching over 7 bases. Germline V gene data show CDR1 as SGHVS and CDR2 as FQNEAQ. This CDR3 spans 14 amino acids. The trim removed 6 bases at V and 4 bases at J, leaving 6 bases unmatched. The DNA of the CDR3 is TGTGCCAGCAGGATGCTGGGACAGTACAATGAGCAGTTCTTC. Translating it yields CASRMLGQYNEQFF.

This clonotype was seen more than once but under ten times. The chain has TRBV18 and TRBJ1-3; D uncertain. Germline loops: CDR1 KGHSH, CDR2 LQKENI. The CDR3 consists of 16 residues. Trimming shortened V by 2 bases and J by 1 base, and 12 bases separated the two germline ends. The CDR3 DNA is TGTGCCAGCTCACCAAACGTAGTGGGATCTGGAAACACCATATATTTT. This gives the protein CASSPNVVGSGNTIYF.

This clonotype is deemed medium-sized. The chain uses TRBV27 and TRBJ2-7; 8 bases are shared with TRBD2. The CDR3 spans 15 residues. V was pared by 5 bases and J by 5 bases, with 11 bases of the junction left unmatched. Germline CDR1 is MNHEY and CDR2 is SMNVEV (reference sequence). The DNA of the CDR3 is TGTGCCAGCAGTGGATCGGAGCGGGGGATGAACGAGCAGTACTTC. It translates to CASSGSERGMNEQYF.

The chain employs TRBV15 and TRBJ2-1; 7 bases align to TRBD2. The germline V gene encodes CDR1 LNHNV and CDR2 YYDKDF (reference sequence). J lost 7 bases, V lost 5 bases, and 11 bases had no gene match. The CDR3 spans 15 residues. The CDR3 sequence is CATSGGDSRRNEQFF. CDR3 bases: TGTGCCACCAGCGGGGGGGACTCGCGCCGAAATGAGCAGTTCTTC.

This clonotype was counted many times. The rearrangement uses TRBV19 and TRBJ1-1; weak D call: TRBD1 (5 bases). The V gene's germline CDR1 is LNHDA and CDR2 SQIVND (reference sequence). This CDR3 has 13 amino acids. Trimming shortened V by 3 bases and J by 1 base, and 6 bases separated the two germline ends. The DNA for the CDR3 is TGTGCCAGTAGTATCCAGGGGAACACTGAAGCTTTCTTT. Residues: CASSIQGNTEAFF.

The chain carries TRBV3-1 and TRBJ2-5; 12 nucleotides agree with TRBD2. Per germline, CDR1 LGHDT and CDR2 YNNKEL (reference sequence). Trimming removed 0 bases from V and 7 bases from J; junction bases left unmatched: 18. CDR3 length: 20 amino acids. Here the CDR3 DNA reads TGTGCCAGCAGCCAAGATCGGTTCGGGACTAGCGGGTCCACAGGGGGGACCCAGTACTTC. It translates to CASSQDRFGTSGSTGGTQYF.

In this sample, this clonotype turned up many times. CDR3 sequence (DNA): TGCAGTGCTAGAGATCAGGTGGGAAATGGCTACACCTTC. This translates into CSARDQVGNGYTF. The genes are TRBV20-1 and TRBJ1-2; D unclear. This CDR3 spans 13 amino acids. V was clipped by 0 bases and J by 6 bases, with 11 bases between them. Germline lookup yields CDR1 DFQATT and CDR2 SNEGSKA (reference sequence).

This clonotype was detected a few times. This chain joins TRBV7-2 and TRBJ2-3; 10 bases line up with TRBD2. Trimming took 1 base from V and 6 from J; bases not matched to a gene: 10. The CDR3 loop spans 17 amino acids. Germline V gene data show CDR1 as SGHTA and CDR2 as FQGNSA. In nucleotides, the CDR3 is TGTGCCAGCAGCTTAGGACCTAGCGGGGGACTGCATGATACGCAGTATTTT. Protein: CASSLGPSGGLHDTQYF.

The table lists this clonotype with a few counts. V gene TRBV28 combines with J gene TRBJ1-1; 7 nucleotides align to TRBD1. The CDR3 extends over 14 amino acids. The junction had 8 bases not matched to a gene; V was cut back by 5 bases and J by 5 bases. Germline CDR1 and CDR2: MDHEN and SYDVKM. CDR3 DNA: TGTGCCAGCAGTCGCCGCTGGACAGGAACTGAAGCTTTCTTT. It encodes CASSRRWTGTEAFF. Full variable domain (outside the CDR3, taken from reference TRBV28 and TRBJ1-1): DVKVTQSSRYLVKRTGEKVFLECVQDMDHENMFWYRQDPGLGLRLIYFSYDVKMKEKGDIPEGYSVSREKKERFSLILESASTNQTSMYLCASSRRWTGTEAFFGQGTRLTVV.

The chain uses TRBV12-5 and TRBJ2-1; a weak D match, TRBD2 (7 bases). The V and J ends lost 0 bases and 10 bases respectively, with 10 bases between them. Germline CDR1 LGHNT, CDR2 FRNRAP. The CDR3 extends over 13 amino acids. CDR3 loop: CASGLVSGGEQFF. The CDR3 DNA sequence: TGTGCTAGTGGTTTGGTTTCGGGGGGCGAGCAGTTCTTC.